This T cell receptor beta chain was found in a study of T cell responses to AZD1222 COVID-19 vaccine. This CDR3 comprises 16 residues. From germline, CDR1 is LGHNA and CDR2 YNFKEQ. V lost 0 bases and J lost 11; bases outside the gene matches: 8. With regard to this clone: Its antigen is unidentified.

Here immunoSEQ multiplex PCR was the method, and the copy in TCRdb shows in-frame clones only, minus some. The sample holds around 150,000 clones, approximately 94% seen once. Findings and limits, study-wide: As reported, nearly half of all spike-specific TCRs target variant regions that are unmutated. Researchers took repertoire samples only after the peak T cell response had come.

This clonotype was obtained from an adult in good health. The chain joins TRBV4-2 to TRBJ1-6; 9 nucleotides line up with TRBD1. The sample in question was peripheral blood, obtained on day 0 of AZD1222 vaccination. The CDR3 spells CASSQDSGQGLPPLHF. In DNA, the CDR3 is TGTGCCAGCAGCCAAGATTCGGGACAGGGTTTACCACCCCTCCACTTT.